In its sample, the clone carrying this T cell receptor beta chain was seen a few times. These data are taken from a study of blood T cell repertoires in COVID-19. Profiled with immunoSEQ multiplex PCR; TCRdb holds only in-frame clones, not every one. The data contain approximately 390,000 clones, 90% of them singletons. This CDR3 has 12 residues. The V end was cut by 2 bases, the J end by 6 bases, with 5 bases between. The germline CDR1 and CDR2 sequences are SGHAT and FQNNGV. Material for sequencing was peripheral blood. This sequence originates from a young man with active or convalescent COVID-19. V and J are TRBV11-2 and TRBJ1-5; no firm D call. The CDR3 nucleotides are TGTGCCAGCAGCTTACTAGGTCAGCCCCAGCATTTT. Translation gives CASSLLGQPQHF.